The 29 T cell receptor beta chains in this list originate from one sample, sequenced in a study of spatial heterogeneity in lung cancer. MiXCR, run by TCRdb on the 5' RACE reads, gives a single entry per CDR3 protein. This table holds about 92,000 distinct CDR3 sequences, approximately 12% found once. Time point of the sample: sample taken at primary tumor resection. The input for sequencing was PBMCs, taken at surgery. All receptors derive from a male donor with early-stage non-small cell lung cancer.

This chain joins TRBV12-3 or TRBV12-4 and TRBJ2-2, with a tentative D call TRBD2 (6 bases). The ends were cut back, 4 bases at V and 3 bases at J, with 9 bases in the middle. The CDR3 is 14 amino acids. CDR3 DNA sequence: TGTGCCAGCAGTTCGGGACTTCACACCGGGGAGCTGTTTTTT. This translates into CASSSGLHTGELFF.

This clonotype turned up a few times. The V gene is TRBV5-1, the J gene TRBJ1-2, with 9 nucleotides matching TRBD1. The CDR3 loop spans 14 amino acids. The germline V gene has CDR1 SGHRS and CDR2 YFSETQ. With V trimmed by 1 base and J by 6 bases, 4 bases remained unmatched. The CDR3 loop is CASSLSGTGNGYTF. The CDR3 coding sequence is TGCGCCAGCAGCTTGTCCGGGACAGGGAATGGCTACACCTTC.

The table lists this clonotype with a few counts. This chain joins TRBV4-1 and TRBJ2-7; D is undetermined. Looked up from germline, CDR1 is MGHRA and CDR2 is YSYEKL. With 6 bases removed from V and 3 bases from J, the gap between germline ends came to 12 bases. This CDR3 contains 13 residues. CDR3 in amino acids: CASRGRPGYEQYF. The CDR3 DNA reads as TGCGCCAGCAGAGGCAGGCCAGGCTACGAGCAGTACTTC.

In DNA form, the CDR3 reads TGTGCCATCAGTGGTCAGGGGTCTCAGCCCCAGCATTTT. It encodes CAISGQGSQPQHF. V and J are TRBV10-3 and TRBJ1-5; maybe TRBD1 (6 bases). This CDR3 has 13 residues. V was cut by 4 bases and J by 6 bases, with 10 bases left in between. CDR1 and CDR2 (germline): ENHRY, SYGVKD.

This clonotype was picked up a small number of times. The CDR3 DNA reads TGTGCCACTCCTAGCGGGGGGTCCCTAGATACGCAGTATTTT. It specifies CATPSGGSLDTQYF. This rearrangement joins TRBV10-3 to TRBJ2-3; 11 nucleotides match TRBD2. Germline assignment: CDR1 ENHRY and CDR2 SYGVKD. V lost 10 bases to trimming and J lost 5 bases; unmatched junction nucleotides: 8. The CDR3 is made up of 14 amino acids.

The sample holds a few counts of this clonotype. The chain links TRBV10-3 to TRBJ2-5; the D gene is possibly TRBD1 (6 bases). This CDR3 has 15 amino acids. Germline-derived CDR1 and CDR2 are ENHRY and SYGVKD. Deletions cut 3 bases from V and 0 bases from J, with 11 bases between. The CDR3 loop reads CAISEPDRYQETQYF. In nucleotides, the CDR3 is TGTGCCATCAGTGAACCCGACAGGTACCAAGAGACCCAGTACTTC.

V gene TRBV6-5 combines with J gene TRBJ2-3; perhaps D is TRBD1 or TRBD2 (5 bases each). V was pared by 2 bases and J by 0 bases, with 9 bases between. The CDR3 covers 15 residues. Germline V lookup: CDR1 MNHEY, CDR2 SVGAGI. CDR3 loop: CASSYARDSTDTQYF. As DNA, the CDR3 is TGTGCCAGCAGTTACGCCCGGGACAGCACAGATACGCAGTATTTT.

CDR3 nucleotide sequence: TGCGCCAGCAGCCAATCGGGGGCAGTCTGGCGGGTGAATGAGCAGTTCTTC. This gives the protein CASSQSGAVWRVNEQFF. The chain recombines TRBV4-3 with TRBJ2-1, with D possibly being TRBD1 or TRBD2 (6 bases each). The CDR3 is 17 residues long. V was pared by 2 bases and J by 7 bases, with 21 bases between. Germline V lookup: CDR1 LGHNA, CDR2 YSLEER.

This clonotype was found many times. The chain links TRBV5-6 to TRBJ1-5, with 7 bases fitting TRBD1. The junction had 3 bases not matched to a gene; V was cut back by 4 bases and J by 2 bases. The CDR3 consists of 14 residues. Per germline, CDR1 SGHDT and CDR2 YYEEEE. CDR3 coding DNA: TGTGCCAGCAGCCGGACAGGCGGCAATCAGCCCCAGCATTTT. Protein sequence: CASSRTGGNQPQHF.

The chain uses TRBV7-9 and TRBJ2-3; 10 positions agree with TRBD2. Germline CDR1 and CDR2: SEHNR and FQNEAQ (reference sequence). The CDR3 runs to 16 residues. After removal of 1 base from V and 2 bases from J, the junction contained 3 bases not matched to a gene. CDR3 bases: TGTGCCAGCAGCTTAGTACTAGCGGGGCACACAGATACGCAGTATTTT. Its translation is CASSLVLAGHTDTQYF.

This clonotype has ten or more counts. This rearrangement joins TRBV6-6 to TRBJ2-3; TRBD2 matches at 11 bases. The CDR3 extends over 15 amino acids. Germline trimming cut 6 bases from V and 1 base from J; bases unmatched to any gene: 3. Germline V CDR1 and CDR2: MNHNY, SVGAGI (reference sequence). CDR3 region: CASRKTSGGTDTQYF. CDR3 nucleotides: TGTGCCAGCAGGAAGACTAGCGGGGGCACAGATACGCAGTATTTT.

This chain uses TRBV3-1 with TRBJ2-3, with 9 bases that match TRBD1. Germline-derived CDR1 and CDR2 are LGHDT and YNNKEL (reference sequence). Trimming removed 0 bases from V and 3 bases from J; junction bases left unmatched: 10. The CDR3 sequence is 18 residues long. The CDR3 protein is CASSQDRNRGRRTDTQYF. The DNA for the CDR3 is TGTGCCAGCAGCCAAGATCGAAACAGGGGGCGCAGGACAGATACGCAGTATTTT.

This rearrangement joins TRBV27 to TRBJ1-2; 7 positions agree with TRBD1. Germline V CDR1 and CDR2: MNHEY, SMNVEV (reference sequence). V shed 5 bases and J 4 bases; nucleotides not matched to a gene: 10. The CDR3 totals 15 residues. CDR3 loop: CASSEHRGVGYGYTF. Written as DNA, the CDR3 is TGTGCCAGCAGTGAGCACAGGGGAGTGGGCTATGGCTACACCTTC.

This clonotype was found a few times. V gene TRBV20-1 combines with J gene TRBJ1-5; 9 bases are a match to TRBD1. This CDR3 region has 13 residues. Trimming took 6 bases from V and 3 from J; bases not matched to a gene: 3. Germline values: CDR1 DFQATT, CDR2 SNEGSKA (reference sequence). The CDR3 DNA follows: TGCAGTGCAAACAGGGGGCTCAATCAGCCCCAGCATTTT. Protein product: CSANRGLNQPQHF.

The chain combines TRBV28 with TRBJ2-7; D gene ambiguous. The CDR3 runs 13 residues. CDR1 MDHEN and CDR2 SYDVKM come from the germline V gene. Trimming shortened V by 5 bases and J by 1 base, and 9 bases separated the two germline ends. CDR3 bases: TGTGCCAGCAGTCTAGAATGGTCCTACGAGCAGTACTTC. It encodes CASSLEWSYEQYF.

This clonotype has just a few counts. V gene TRBV29-1 combines with J gene TRBJ2-3, with TRBD1 matching 7 bases. CDR1 is SQVTM and CDR2 is ANQGSEA in the germline V gene. Losses at the gene ends were 5 bases for V and 2 bases for J; bases not matched to a gene: 4. The CDR3 consists of 13 residues. In nucleotides, the CDR3 is TGCAGCGTTCCGGGACAGTACACAGATACGCAGTATTTT. Translation: CSVPGQYTDTQYF.

The V gene is TRBV5-4, the J gene TRBJ1-6; D is possibly TRBD1 (6 bases). CDR3 size: 15 residues. Between the trimmed V and J ends, which lost 4 bases and 13 bases, there was a span of 21 bases. Germline-derived CDR1 and CDR2 are SGHNT and YYREEE (reference sequence). CDR3 loop: CASSPQAGQGEPLHF. The DNA for the CDR3 is TGTGCCAGCAGCCCCCAGGCGGGACAAGGGGAGCCCCTCCACTTT.

With regard to this clonotype: One end of the junction varies from germline; a read error may be responsible. The V gene is TRBV5-4, the J gene TRBJ2-5; no definite D call. The germline V gene encodes CDR1 SGHNT and CDR2 YYREEE (reference sequence). This CDR3 comprises 14 residues. The DNA of the CDR3 is TGTGCCAGCAGCTTGGCGGGCCAGAAAGAGACCCGGTACTTC. As protein: CASSLAGQKETRYF.

This chain joins TRBV3-1 and TRBJ2-2, with 8 nucleotides matching TRBD2. Per the germline V gene, CDR1 is LGHDT and CDR2 is YNNKEL (reference sequence). The CDR3 totals 18 residues. The trim removed 4 bases at V and 3 bases at J, leaving 13 bases unmatched. The CDR3 spells CASSPWREATSYTGELFF. The CDR3 region has the DNA TGTGCCAGCAGCCCGTGGCGGGAGGCCACGTCGTACACCGGGGAGCTGTTTTTT.

This clonotype has more than one count but fewer than ten. This chain connects TRBV20-1 to TRBJ1-6, with D maybe TRBD1 (5 bases). This CDR3 contains 14 residues. CDR1 DFQATT and CDR2 SNEGSKA come from the germline V gene (reference sequence). V shed 3 bases and J shed 1 base, with 7 bases lying between them. The CDR3 bases are TGCAGTGCTAGGGGGCGGTCCTATAATTCACCCCTCCACTTT. Amino acid sequence: CSARGRSYNSPLHF.

The genes are TRBV12-3 or TRBV12-4 and TRBJ2-7; 9 positions match TRBD2. The CDR3 sequence is 15 residues long. V lost 5 bases and J lost 4; bases outside the gene matches: 9. The CDR3 sequence is CASSVNSGSGYEQYF. Here the CDR3 DNA reads TGTGCCAGCAGTGTTAATAGCGGGAGCGGGTACGAGCAGTACTTC.

This chain joins TRBV7-2 and TRBJ1-3; D call uncertain. Between the trimmed V and J ends, which lost 1 base and 0 bases, there was a span of 7 bases. The CDR3 length is 15 residues. Looked up from germline, CDR1 is SGHTA and CDR2 is FQGNSA. Here the CDR3 reads CASSLDGSSGNTIYF. CDR3 DNA: TGTGCCAGCAGCTTAGACGGCAGCTCTGGAAACACCATATATTTT.

This clonotype was counted a few times. The genes are TRBV12-3 or TRBV12-4 and TRBJ2-1, with 7 bases matching TRBD2. The J segment lost 7 bases and the V segment lost 6 bases, leaving 9 bases of the junction unmatched. CDR3 length: 14 amino acids. The CDR3, as DNA: TGTGCCAGCAGCCCTAGGACTAGTAAGAATGAGCAGTTCTTC. Its protein product is CASSPRTSKNEQFF.

This clonotype was seen a few times. The chain has TRBV3-1 and TRBJ2-7; 7 bases agree with TRBD2. The V segment lost 0 bases and the J segment 7 bases; nucleotides outside the gene matches: 12. Germline CDR1 is LGHDT and CDR2 is YNNKEL (reference sequence). The CDR3 has 16 residues. For the CDR3, the DNA is TGTGCCAGCAGCCAAGACCTTCGGATCACCGGGAGGGAGCAGTACTTC. Translating gives CASSQDLRITGREQYF.

The chain uses TRBV5-1 and TRBJ2-7; D could derive from TRBD1 or TRBD2 (5 bases each). CDR1 and CDR2 from the germline V gene are SGHRS and YFSETQ. CDR3 length: 15 amino acids. Between the trimmed V and J ends, which lost 0 bases and 4 bases, there was a span of 14 bases. The DNA for the CDR3 is TGCGCCAGCAGCTTGGATGGGGGTTCCCTTTACGAGCAGTACTTC. Residues: CASSLDGGSLYEQYF.

This clonotype has just a few counts. J is TRBJ2-7 and V is TRBV29-1; the D is unclear. The CDR3 spans 11 residues. The germline V and J ends were trimmed by 5 bases and 0 bases, with 5 bases remaining between them. Germline assignment: CDR1 SQVTM and CDR2 ANQGSEA. The CDR3 DNA reads TGCAGCGTTCAGAGCTCCTACGAGCAGTACTTC. Protein sequence: CSVQSSYEQYF.

A few counts support this clonotype. The chain couples TRBV29-1 to TRBJ1-5, with D perhaps matching TRBD1 (6 bases). This CDR3 has 12 residues. V was shortened by 6 bases and J by 2 bases, with 8 bases between the two germline ends. Germline-derived CDR1 and CDR2 are SQVTM and ANQGSEA. CDR3 in amino acids: CSVRGGNQPQHF. The CDR3 nucleotides read TGCAGCGTCAGGGGAGGCAATCAGCCCCAGCATTTT. The full variable domain, its missing parts supplied by reference TRBV29-1 and TRBJ1-5, is SAVISQKPSRDICQRGTSLTIQCQVDSQVTMMFWYRQQPGQSLTLIATANQGSEATYESGFVIDKFPISRPNLTFSTLTVSNMSPEDSSIYLCSVRGGNQPQHFGDGTRLSIL.

This clonotype turned up a few times. The V call is TRBV5-1, the J call TRBJ2-7; the match to TRBD1 covers 11 bases. This CDR3 region has 16 residues. V shed 0 bases, J shed 1 base, and the junction held 3 bases outside the gene matches. Germline CDR1 reads SGHRS; CDR2 reads YFSETQ. The CDR3 coding sequence is TGCGCCAGCAGCTTGGACCGGGACAGGGGGTCCTACGAGCAGTACTTC. Translated: CASSLDRDRGSYEQYF.

The chain combines TRBV12-3 or TRBV12-4 with TRBJ2-1; 9 nucleotides match TRBD2. The length of the CDR3 is 17 residues. Losses at the gene ends were 2 bases for V and 5 bases for J; bases not matched to a gene: 10. The CDR3 DNA is TGTGCCAGCAGTTTACAAGTTCGACTAGCGGAGGACAATGAGCAGTTCTTC. Amino acids: CASSLQVRLAEDNEQFF.